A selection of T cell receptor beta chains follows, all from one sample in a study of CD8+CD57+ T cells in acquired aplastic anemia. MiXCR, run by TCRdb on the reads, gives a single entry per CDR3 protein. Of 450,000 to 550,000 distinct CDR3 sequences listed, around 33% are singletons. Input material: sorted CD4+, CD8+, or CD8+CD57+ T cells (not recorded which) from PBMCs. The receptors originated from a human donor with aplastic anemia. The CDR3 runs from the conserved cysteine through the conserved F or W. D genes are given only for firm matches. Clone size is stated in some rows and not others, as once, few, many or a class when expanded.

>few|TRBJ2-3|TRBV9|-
CASSVHFEEQYF
TGTGCCAGCAGCGTTCATTTCGAGGAGCAGTATTTT
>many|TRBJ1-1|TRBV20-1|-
CSASVSGTEAFF
TGCAGTGCTAGCGTATCGGGCACTGAAGCTTTCTTT
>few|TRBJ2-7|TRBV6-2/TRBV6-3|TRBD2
CASSYGTSGSYEQYF
TGTGCCAGCAGTTACGGGACTAGCGGCTCCTACGAGCAGTACTTC
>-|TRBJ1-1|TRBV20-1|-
CSASKMGQMNTEAFF
TGCAGTGCTAGTAAGATGGGACAAATGAACACTGAAGCTTTCTTT
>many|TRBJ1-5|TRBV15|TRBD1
CATSRDRDGQPQHF
TGTGCCACCAGCAGGGACAGGGACGGCCAGCCCCAGCATTTT
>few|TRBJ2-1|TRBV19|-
CASTSQSRFGQPYNEQFF
TGTGCCAGTACCTCCCAATCTCGCTTTGGACAGCCCTACAATGAGCAGTTCTTC
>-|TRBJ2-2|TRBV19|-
CASSIVTGELFF
TGTGCCAGTAGTATAGTGACAGGGGAGCTGTTTTTT
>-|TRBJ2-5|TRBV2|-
CAGTKGGQGETQYF
TGTGCCGGAACGAAGGGGGGCCAGGGGGAGACCCAGTACTTC
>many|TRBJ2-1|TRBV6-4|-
CASSDLYNEQFF
TGTGCCAGTAGCGACTTATACAATGAGCAGTTCTTC
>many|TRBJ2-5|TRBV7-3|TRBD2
CASSLNAGGRETQYF
TGTGCCAGCAGCTTAAATGCGGGAGGCCGCGAGACCCAGTACTTC
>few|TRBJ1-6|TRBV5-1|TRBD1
CATRDRENSPLHF
TGCGCCACCAGGGACAGGGAAAATTCACCCCTCCACTTT
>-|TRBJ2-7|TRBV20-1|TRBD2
CSASYPTSGGYEQYF
TGCAGTGCTAGCTACCCTACTAGCGGGGGCTACGAGCAGTACTTC
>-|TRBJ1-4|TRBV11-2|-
CASSLGGRYGEKLFF
TGTGCCAGCAGCCTGGGGGGTCGTTACGGTGAAAAACTGTTTTTT
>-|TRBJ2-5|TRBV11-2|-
CASALGQTQYF
TGTGCCAGCGCCCTGGGACAGACCCAGTACTTC
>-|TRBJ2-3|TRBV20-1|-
CSAKQQVATLVTDTQYF
TGCAGTGCTAAACAACAGGTGGCGACCCTCGTGACAGATACGCAGTATTTT
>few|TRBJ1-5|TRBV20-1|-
CSARSGTANQPQHF
TGCAGTGCTCGATCAGGGACGGCTAATCAGCCCCAGCATTTT
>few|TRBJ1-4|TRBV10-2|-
CASSERGKNEKLLF
TGCGCCAGCAGTGAAAGGGGGAAGAATGAAAAACTGCTTTTT
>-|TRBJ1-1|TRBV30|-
CAWWGGWYTEAFF
TGCGCCTGGTGGGGGGGATGGTACACTGAAGCTTTCTTT
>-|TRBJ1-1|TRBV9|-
CASSGPDLNTEAFF
TGTGCCAGCAGCGGCCCGGACCTGAACACTGAAGCTTTCTTT
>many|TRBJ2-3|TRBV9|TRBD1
CASSVDGTESTDTQYF
TGTGCCAGCAGCGTAGATGGGACAGAGAGCACAGATACGCAGTATTTT
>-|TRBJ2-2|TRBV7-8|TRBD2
CASSGQGLAATSGELFF
TGTGCCAGCAGCGGACAGGGACTAGCGGCAACATCCGGGGAGCTGTTTTTT
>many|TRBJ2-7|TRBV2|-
CASSTLWATYEQYF
TGTGCCAGCAGTACCCTTTGGGCGACCTACGAGCAGTACTTC
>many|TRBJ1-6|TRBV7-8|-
CASSLLGTDSPLHF
TGTGCCAGCAGCTTACTGGGAACGGATTCACCCCTCCACTTT
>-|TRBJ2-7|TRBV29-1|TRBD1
CSVEGGQGATEQYF
TGCAGCGTGGAAGGGGGACAGGGGGCGACTGAGCAGTACTTC
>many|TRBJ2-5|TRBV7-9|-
CASGRVSETQYF
TGTGCCAGCGGCAGGGTCTCAGAGACCCAGTACTTC
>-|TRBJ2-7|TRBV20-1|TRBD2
CSAPGTRQSEQYF
TGCAGTGCTCCCGGGACTAGGCAATCCGAGCAGTACTTC
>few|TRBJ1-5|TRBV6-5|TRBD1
CASSYPTFRGQPQHF
TGTGCCAGCAGTTACCCCACTTTCAGGGGGCAGCCCCAGCATTTT
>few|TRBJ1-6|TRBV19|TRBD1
CASSMRFFGQTGSSYNSPLHF
TGTGCCAGTAGTATGCGTTTTTTTGGACAGACAGGGAGCTCCTATAATTCACCCCTCCACTTT
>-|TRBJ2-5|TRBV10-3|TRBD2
CAISGTSGGLGQETQYF
TGTGCCATCAGCGGTACGAGCGGAGGACTAGGTCAAGAGACCCAGTACTTC
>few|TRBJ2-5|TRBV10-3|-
CASTLGGLQETQYF
TGTGCCAGCACCTTAGGGGGGTTACAAGAGACCCAGTACTTC
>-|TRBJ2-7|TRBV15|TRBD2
CATSGDYSRYEQYF
TGTGCCACCAGCGGGGACTACAGCCGCTACGAGCAGTACTTC
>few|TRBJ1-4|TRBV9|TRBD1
CASSVATGGKEKLFF
TGTGCCAGCAGCGTAGCCACAGGGGGCAAGGAAAAACTGTTTTTT
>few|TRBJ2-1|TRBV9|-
CASSELGAGLNEQFF
TGTGCCAGCAGCGAACTGGGGGCAGGCTTGAATGAGCAGTTCTTC
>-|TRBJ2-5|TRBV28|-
CASQNRETQYF
TGTGCCAGCCAAAATCGGGAGACCCAGTACTTC
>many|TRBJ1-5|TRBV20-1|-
CSATVLAAGGQPQHF
TGCAGTGCTACGGTCCTGGCCGCGGGGGGCCAGCCCCAGCATTTT
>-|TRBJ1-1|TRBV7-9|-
CASSFNPLRQRVYDEAFF
TGTGCCAGCAGCTTTAACCCATTACGACAGAGGGTTTATGATGAAGCTTTCTTT
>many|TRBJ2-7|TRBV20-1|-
CSARKSGSGYEQYF
TGCAGTGCTCGGAAGTCCGGGAGCGGCTACGAGCAGTACTTC
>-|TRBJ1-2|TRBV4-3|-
CASSQGAQGRHYGYTF
TGCGCCAGCAGCCAAGGCGCACAGGGACGGCACTATGGCTACACCTTC
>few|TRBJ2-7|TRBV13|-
CASSLDRPGSYEQYF
TGTGCCAGCAGCCTAGACAGACCGGGCTCCTACGAGCAGTACTTC
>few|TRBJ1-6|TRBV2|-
CASEVGNSPLHF
TGTGCCAGCGAAGTGGGTAATTCACCCCTCCACTTT
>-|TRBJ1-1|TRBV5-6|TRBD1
CASSLLGQGDTEAFF
TGTGCCAGCAGCTTGTTGGGACAGGGGGACACTGAAGCTTTCTTT
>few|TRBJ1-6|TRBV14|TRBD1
CASSQEGSGTGLYNSPLHF
TGTGCCAGCAGCCAAGAAGGGTCCGGGACAGGGTTATATAATTCACCCCTCCACTTT
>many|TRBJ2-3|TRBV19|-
CASSTGHQNTDTQYF
TGTGCCAGTAGCACGGGACACCAAAACACAGATACGCAGTATTTT
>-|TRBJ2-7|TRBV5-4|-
CASSLGGGDDEQYF
TGTGCCAGCAGCCTCGGCGGCGGGGACGACGAGCAGTACTTC
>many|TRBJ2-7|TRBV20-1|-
CSAVRDGAYEQYF
TGCAGTGCAGTGCGGGACGGAGCCTACGAGCAGTACTTC
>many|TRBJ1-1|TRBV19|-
CASMWWNTEAFF
TGTGCCAGTATGTGGTGGAACACTGAAGCTTTCTTT
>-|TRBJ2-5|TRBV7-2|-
CASNGGSQETQYF
TGTGCCAGCAACGGGGGATCCCAAGAGACCCAGTACTTC